The present entry profiles one T cell receptor (beta chain) with its context. Its antigen specificity is not known. There are no base qualities to consult, and no much larger clone falls within one base. The data were obtained in a study of T cells after yellow fever vaccination (dated by TCRdb to about 2019). At the level of the whole study: The SMART-Seq v4 Ultra Low Input RNA kit was used to prepare libraries from fractions with low cell numbers. To track T-cell clones before and after primary and booster YFV17D yellow fever vaccination, bulk TCR alpha and beta repertoires were sequenced longitudinally. Two healthy male donors made up the cohort, one aged 18 to 30 years and the other aged 30 to 40 years. Bulk PBMC replicates and cell subsets were isolated from blood drawn at multiple timepoints before and after both primary and secondary immunization.

Looking up the germline V gene yields CDR1 SQVTM and CDR2 ANQGSEA. Reading from cysteine to phenylalanine, the CDR3 counts 15 amino acids. Only the CDR3 DNA stays, 45 bases, in frame from base 1. V trim: 0 bases; J trim: 0 bases; unmatched bases: 4. The treatment or condition label for this specimen denotes: live attenuated yellow fever vaccine strain. Two biological replicates of bulk PBMCs were collected at each blood-draw timepoint. PBMCs were isolated from peripheral blood using a standard Ficoll-Paque protocol. TriZol was used to extract RNA from bulk PBMCs, CD4 and CD8 fractions, and dextramer-positive and dextramer-negative fractions. Results and caveats for the whole study, not just this receptor: Because the study included only a couple of donors, the extent to which the findings can be generalized is limited. After the booster, most of the clones that had expanded following primary vaccination were detected again (around 97% of CD4 and more than 85% of CD8), which suggests that memory was broadly maintained. A small fraction of clonotypes appeared in both the CD4 and CD8 compartments, likely as a result of convergent recombination. The secondary T-cell response was found to be weaker but faster than the primary response, with a peak reached on day 5 rather than on day 15. Computational filtering was required because FACS-sorted repertoires could contain abundant contaminating clonotypes from the bulk population.

Synthesis of TCR cDNA relied on 5'RACE template switching, a step that introduced a universal primer site along with unique molecular identifiers. Priming of cDNA synthesis was performed from both the TCR alpha and TCR beta constant segments. Library amplification used two PCR steps, and the second PCR step added sample barcodes and sequencing adapters. Sequencing of the libraries was done on either Illumina HiSeq 2500 (2x100 bp) or NovaSeq (2x150 bp). Under the source paper's analysis protocol: Reads were demultiplexed and collapsed into UMI consensus sequences with MIGEC, and V(D)J alignment was performed with MiXCR. Using edgeR on replicate PBMC samples, clonotypes were called vaccine-responding if FDR was below 0.01 and the log2 fold change was above 5 up to day 15. Each bulk clonotype received a CD4 or CD8 identity based on whether the sequenced CD4 or CD8 repertoire contained that clonotype at higher abundance. TCRdb handled the public reads itself, with Q25 trimming in fastp and clone calling in MiXCR, and kept productive beta chains. Each entry merges the rows of one CDR3 protein and shows their most common DNA and genes. TCRdb, not the authors, supplied the V and J calls. A total of 500,000 to 700,000 distinct CDR3 sequences appear in this sample, approximately 21% of them only once. The ten biggest clones cover around an eighth of the sample.

The chain is made from TRBV29-1 and TRBJ2-7; 8 of the junction bases match TRBD2. The clonotype originates from a man aged 25-45 years who received the YFV17D yellow fever vaccine. Sample: PBMCs, taken 15 days after the yellow fever booster vaccination. The nucleotide sequence is TGCAGCGTTGAAGATCCTAGCGGGCCCTCCTACGAGCAGTACTTC. Protein translation: CSVEDPSGPSYEQYF.